This entry is about one T cell receptor beta chain. Method: immunoSEQ multiplex PCR; TCRdb's copy keeps in-frame clones and lacks some. This sample has some 5,800 clones, with 90% found just once. These data originate in a study of T cell clonotyping in hematopoietic cell transplantation. With V trimmed by 6 bases and J by 2 bases, 8 bases remained unmatched. Germline V gives CDR1 MNHNY, CDR2 SVGAGI (reference sequence). This CDR3 comprises 15 residues. This receptor was obtained from a female patient aged 50-60 years who had an allogeneic stem cell transplant from an unrelated donor, so T cells may come from the graft donor. Some clones in this sample may be carry-over from other donors' samples. This chain joins TRBV6-6 and TRBJ1-2; TRBD1 matches 8 bases. The specimen was peripheral blood mononuclear cells, collected 100 days after allogeneic stem cell transplant. In DNA, the CDR3 is TGTGCCAGCAGCAGGAGTCGGACAGGGAACTATGGCTACACCTTC. Translated, it gives CASSRSRTGNYGYTF.